This is a list of T cell receptor beta chains from one sample in a study of beta chain features in type 1 diabetes. Sequencing was performed with immunoSEQ multiplex PCR; in TCRdb, only in-frame clones are kept and a portion is missing. This table has around 340,000 clones, about a tenth appearing once. The sample comprised central memory CD4+ T cells from blood. These receptors all stem from a man aged 25 to 40 with type 1 diabetes. CDR3s leave out the opening cysteine and the closing phenylalanine or tryptophan. Fields, in order: V gene, J gene, CDR3 length, clone size, CDR3 protein. Where a row states a size, it is once, few, many or the class of an expanded clone; other rows omit it.

v_call: TRBV5-4
j_call: TRBJ2-5
cdr3_length: 12
clone_size: .
cdr3_aa: ASSFYSPQETQY

v_call: TRBV27
j_call: TRBJ2-3
cdr3_length: 13
clone_size: .
cdr3_aa: ASRGAGGGEDTQY

v_call: TRBV5-1
j_call: TRBJ2-5
cdr3_length: 16
clone_size: .
cdr3_aa: ASSLLASGATYQETQY

v_call: TRBV7-2
j_call: TRBJ1-1
cdr3_length: 12
clone_size: .
cdr3_aa: ASSLAGRQGGAF

v_call: TRBV25-1
j_call: TRBJ1-1
cdr3_length: 12
clone_size: few
cdr3_aa: ASRDRGWDTEAF

v_call: TRBV28
j_call: TRBJ2-7
cdr3_length: 13
clone_size: .
cdr3_aa: ASSLPRQGGYEQY

v_call: TRBV13
j_call: TRBJ2-1
cdr3_length: 11
clone_size: .
cdr3_aa: ASSPGFINEQF

v_call: TRBV7-9
j_call: TRBJ1-3
cdr3_length: 13
clone_size: few
cdr3_aa: ASSFSGSTGNTIY

v_call: TRBV2
j_call: TRBJ2-3
cdr3_length: 11
clone_size: .
cdr3_aa: ASSEAGTDTQY

v_call: TRBV7-6
j_call: TRBJ2-3
cdr3_length: 14
clone_size: few
cdr3_aa: ASSRGASRSTDTQY

v_call: TRBV10-1
j_call: TRBJ2-2
cdr3_length: 12
clone_size: few
cdr3_aa: ASSRDSNTGELF

v_call: TRBV2
j_call: TRBJ2-3
cdr3_length: 15
clone_size: few
cdr3_aa: ASSRGLTPRGTDTQY

v_call: TRBV29-1
j_call: TRBJ2-7
cdr3_length: 11
clone_size: .
cdr3_aa: SVEWDSNYEQY

v_call: TRBV16
j_call: TRBJ1-2
cdr3_length: 13
clone_size: few
cdr3_aa: ASSRTYGSNYGYT

v_call: TRBV30
j_call: TRBJ1-1
cdr3_length: 11
clone_size: few
cdr3_aa: AWMRQGYTEAF

v_call: TRBV5-4
j_call: TRBJ2-3
cdr3_length: 13
clone_size: .
cdr3_aa: ASSGGGAEKDTQY

v_call: TRBV27
j_call: TRBJ2-3
cdr3_length: 14
clone_size: .
cdr3_aa: ASSFVGGFSADTQY

v_call: TRBV6-5
j_call: TRBJ1-6
cdr3_length: 12
clone_size: .
cdr3_aa: ASSLRQENSPLH

v_call: TRBV11-2
j_call: TRBJ1-6
cdr3_length: 13
clone_size: few
cdr3_aa: ASSPTGLRGTPLH

v_call: TRBV28
j_call: TRBJ1-1
cdr3_length: 11
clone_size: few
cdr3_aa: ASRGQPRSGAF

v_call: TRBV18
j_call: TRBJ1-1
cdr3_length: 13
clone_size: .
cdr3_aa: ASSPLGGKNTEAF

v_call: TRBV2
j_call: TRBJ2-3
cdr3_length: 16
clone_size: few
cdr3_aa: ASSEGTLAGGSADTQY

v_call: TRBV9
j_call: TRBJ2-6
cdr3_length: 13
clone_size: many
cdr3_aa: ASSPTGAGANVLT

v_call: TRBV14
j_call: TRBJ2-7
cdr3_length: 14
clone_size: few
cdr3_aa: ASSQLGRGRANEQY

v_call: TRBV7-9
j_call: TRBJ2-1
cdr3_length: 12
clone_size: few
cdr3_aa: ASSLVPGGNEQF

v_call: TRBV28
j_call: TRBJ1-1
cdr3_length: 11
clone_size: few
cdr3_aa: ATLTGANTEAF

v_call: TRBV28
j_call: TRBJ1-1
cdr3_length: 11
clone_size: few
cdr3_aa: ASSFNEPGGAF

v_call: TRBV5-4
j_call: TRBJ1-4
cdr3_length: 14
clone_size: few
cdr3_aa: ASSLTTPGPNEKLF

v_call: TRBV5-4
j_call: TRBJ2-3
cdr3_length: 13
clone_size: many
cdr3_aa: ASSLAAGGTDTQY

v_call: TRBV7-8
j_call: .
cdr3_length: 12
clone_size: few
cdr3_aa: ASSLRDSIYEQY

v_call: TRBV30
j_call: TRBJ1-6
cdr3_length: 13
clone_size: many
cdr3_aa: AWRTGGLGNSPLH

v_call: TRBV27
j_call: TRBJ2-1
cdr3_length: 12
clone_size: many
cdr3_aa: ACRRTDRFNEQF

v_call: TRBV11-3
j_call: TRBJ2-7
cdr3_length: 11
clone_size: few
cdr3_aa: ASSFGHSYEQY

v_call: TRBV5-4
j_call: TRBJ2-1
cdr3_length: 15
clone_size: .
cdr3_aa: ASSPPRSGQGYDEQF

v_call: TRBV7-2
j_call: TRBJ2-7
cdr3_length: 12
clone_size: .
cdr3_aa: ASRTWGFSYEQY

v_call: TRBV28
j_call: TRBJ1-5
cdr3_length: 11
clone_size: .
cdr3_aa: ASKKEIHQPQH

v_call: TRBV2
j_call: TRBJ1-5
cdr3_length: 13
clone_size: .
cdr3_aa: ASSGPGDSNQPQH

v_call: TRBV28
j_call: TRBJ2-1
cdr3_length: 9
clone_size: many
cdr3_aa: ASQTNNEQF

v_call: TRBV19
j_call: TRBJ2-7
cdr3_length: 9
clone_size: .
cdr3_aa: ASTGGYEQY

v_call: TRBV28
j_call: TRBJ2-7
cdr3_length: 15
clone_size: few
cdr3_aa: ASRTLFPGTGSHEQY